One and the same sample provided the 18 T cell receptor beta chains below, sequenced in a study of T cell repertoires in cytomegalovirus infection. Each CDR3 protein gets one entry after TCRdb re-called the reads with MiXCR. The repertoire holds about a million distinct CDR3 sequences, about a third seen once, with over 12% in the top ten. Their antigens remain unidentified. Sample: cultured CD8+ T cells from PBMCs, taken from culture after CMV antigen stimulation. These TCRs come from a human donor in good health (CMV status not recorded). Some clones in this sample may be carry-over from other donors' samples.

This clonotype occurred a few times. V is TRBV20-1 and J is TRBJ1-2, with TRBD1 as a possible D gene (6 bases). The CDR3 has 17 amino acids. CDR1 DFQATT and CDR2 SNEGSKA come from the germline V gene (reference sequence). V was shortened by 3 bases and J by 1 base, with 21 bases between the two germline ends. The CDR3 region has the DNA TGCAGTGCTAGTACCCGGGACAAGGCCGCCGTTAACTATGGCTACACCTTC. Translated: CSASTRDKAAVNYGYTF.

The chain links TRBV7-6 to TRBJ2-7, with a weak D call TRBD2 (6 bases). The CDR3 totals 12 residues. V lost 4 bases and J 6 bases, leaving 10 bases between the germline ends. Germline V gene data show CDR1 as SGHVS and CDR2 as FNYEAQ. The CDR3 DNA reads TGTGCCAGCAGCTCGGGAGTTGGCGAGCAGTACTTC. Residues: CASSSGVGEQYF.

The V call is TRBV4-1, the J call TRBJ2-7, with D perhaps assigned TRBD1 or TRBD2 (5 bases each). The germline CDR1 and CDR2 sequences are MGHRA and YSYEKL. The CDR3 totals 13 residues. Trimming took off 5 bases at V and 6 bases at J, with 14 bases between the two ends. The CDR3 DNA sequence: TGCGCCAGCAGCTATAGCTCGGGGCGCGAGCAGTACTTC. Protein product: CASSYSSGREQYF.

This clonotype was counted at least ten times. The chain uses TRBV10-3 and TRBJ2-3; D possibly corresponds to TRBD2 (6 bases). Trimming removed 4 bases at V and 2 bases at J, with 10 bases between. Per germline, CDR1 ENHRY and CDR2 SYGVKD. The length of the CDR3 is 14 residues. The CDR3 protein is CAISGRDSTDTQYF. The CDR3 DNA reads as TGTGCCATCAGTGGCCGGGACTCCACAGATACGCAGTATTTT.

A remark on this clonotype: A read error may explain this, as a much larger clone is one base away. V and J are TRBV7-6 and TRBJ1-2, with no clear D. Per germline, CDR1 SGHVS and CDR2 FNYEAQ. Trimming cost V 1 base and J 2 bases, with 11 bases left between them. This CDR3 region has 15 residues. The CDR3 protein is CASSLEVSTNYGYTF. In nucleotides, the CDR3 is TGTGCCAGCAGCTTAGAAGTTAGCACCAACTATGGCTACACCTTC. The full variable domain, completed using reference TRBV7-6 and TRBJ1-2, is GAGVSQSPRYKVTKRGQDVALRCDPISGHVSLYWYRQALGQGPEFLTYFNYEAQQDKSGLPNDRFSAERPEGSISTLTIQRTEQRDSAMYRCASSLEVSTNYGYTFGSGTRLTVV.

A remark on this clonotype: Its ends do not fully match the called genes, so a read error is possible. The CDR3 loop is CASSEAEVFF. The CDR3 nucleotides are TGTGCCAGCAGCGAGGCCGAAGTTTTCTTT. The chain couples TRBV11-1 to TRBJ1-1; D gene unclear. Germline CDR1 is SGHAT and CDR2 is FQDESV (reference sequence). The CDR3 has 10 amino acids.

Many counts were recorded for this clonotype. A read error may account for a junction end that differs from germline. The CDR3 sequence: CASSQTGNNEQFF. The DNA for the CDR3 is TGTGCTAGCAGCCAGACAGGGAACAATGAGCAGTTCTTC. The J gene is TRBJ2-1, the V gene TRBV7-7, with TRBD1 matching over 7 bases. Germline V gene data show CDR1 as SSHAT and CDR2 as FNYEAQ (reference sequence). The CDR3 covers 13 residues.

This sequence joins TRBV4-1 and TRBJ1-2, with no clear D. The CDR3 runs to 13 residues. V gave up 1 base and J gave up 6 bases, with 9 bases separating them. Germline V gives CDR1 MGHRA, CDR2 YSYEKL. The CDR3 coding sequence is TGCGCCAGCAGCCAAGGCCCTTCCCATGGCTACACCTTC. Translated: CASSQGPSHGYTF.

The gene calls are TRBV7-2 and TRBJ1-2; 12 nucleotides agree with TRBD1. The V gene end was trimmed by 9 bases and the J gene end by 6 bases; junction bases not matched to a gene: 8. CDR1 is SGHTA and CDR2 is FQGNSA in the germline V gene. This CDR3 region has 14 residues. CDR3 sequence (DNA): TGTGCCAGGCCCCTGGGACAGGGGGCTGATGGCTACACCTTC. It is translated as CARPLGQGADGYTF. Using reference TRBV7-2 and TRBJ1-2 for the parts outside the CDR3, the full variable domain is GAGVSQSPSNKVTEKGKDVELRCDPISGHTALYWYRQSLGQGLEFLIYFQGNSAPDKSGLPSDRFSAERTGGSVSTLTIQRTQQEDSAVYLCARPLGQGADGYTFGSGTRLTVV.

V is TRBV5-6 and J is TRBJ1-2; D uncertain. The CDR3 runs to 15 residues. CDR1 SGHDT and CDR2 YYEEEE come from the germline V gene. Trimming took off 1 base at V and 3 bases at J, with 13 bases between the two ends. The CDR3 loop is CASSLWARTHYGYTF. The CDR3 nucleotides are TGTGCCAGCAGCTTGTGGGCCAGGACGCACTATGGCTACACCTTC. Full variable domain (outside the CDR3, taken from reference TRBV5-6 and TRBJ1-2): DAGVTQSPTHLIKTRGQQVTLRCSPKSGHDTVSWYQQALGQGPQFIFQYYEEEERQRGNFPDRFSGHQFPNYSSELNVNALLLGDSALYLCASSLWARTHYGYTFGSGTRLTVV.

DNA of the CDR3: TGTGCCAGCAGCCAAGGACTAGCGGGGGAGGACGATGAGCAGTTCTTC. Residues: CASSQGLAGEDDEQFF. The chain combines TRBV4-2 with TRBJ2-1, with 12 bases identical to TRBD2. This CDR3 has 16 residues. The V gene end was trimmed by 1 base and the J gene end by 8 bases; junction bases not matched to a gene: 6. CDR1 and CDR2 from the germline V gene are LGHNA and YNFKEQ.

This clonotype was observed at least ten times. The chain recombines TRBV7-2 with TRBJ2-7; 9 nucleotides line up with TRBD1. CDR1 and CDR2 (germline): SGHTA, FQGNSA. J lost 3 bases, V lost 0 bases, and 0 bases had no gene match. The CDR3 runs to 14 residues. CDR3 DNA sequence: TGTGCCAGCAGCTTAGCGGACAGGGGCTACGAGCAGTACTTC. It is translated as CASSLADRGYEQYF.

The chain links TRBV6-6 to TRBJ2-2; 8 nucleotides match TRBD1. Germline-derived CDR1 and CDR2 are MNHNY and SVGAGI (reference sequence). The length of the CDR3 is 16 residues. V trimming: 8 bases; J trimming: 4 bases; junction bases outside the gene matches: 12. CDR3 amino acids: CASVGTQDRVTGELFF. CDR3 DNA: TGTGCCAGCGTGGGGACGCAGGACAGGGTCACCGGGGAGCTGTTTTTT.

This clonotype was counted at least ten times. The rearrangement links TRBV7-2 to TRBJ1-6; D gene ambiguous. Trimming cost V 5 bases and J 0 bases, with 11 bases left between them. Germline-derived CDR1 and CDR2 are SGHTA and FQGNSA. CDR3 length: 16 amino acids. In nucleotides, the CDR3 is TGTGCCAGCAGCCTCCCTAGGAGCTCCTATAATTCACCCCTCCACTTT. Translated, it gives CASSLPRSSYNSPLHF.

This clonotype has ten or more counts. This chain connects TRBV6-2 or TRBV6-3 to TRBJ2-7, with 8 bases identical to TRBD1. Germline assignment: CDR1 MNHEY and CDR2 SVGEGT. The CDR3 loop spans 12 amino acids. Germline trimming cut 2 bases from V and 6 bases from J; bases unmatched to any gene: 0. The CDR3 DNA reads as TGTGCCAGCAGTTACGGGACAGGCGAGCAGTACTTC. It specifies CASSYGTGEQYF.

The count of this clonotype is one. At one end the junction does not follow the germline gene, possibly because of a read error. The J gene is TRBJ1-2, the V gene TRBV5-3; the D gene is possibly TRBD1 (6 bases). TRBV5-3 is an ORF, with its function uncertain. CDR3 length equals 17 residues. CDR3 bases: TGTGTCAGAAGCTTGGGCCAGAATCGGACAGATTTGTATGGCTACACCTTC. Translating gives CVRSLGQNRTDLYGYTF.

This clonotype was observed a handful of times. This chain connects TRBV15 to TRBJ1-4; no clear D. The CDR3 has 15 amino acids. Germline values: CDR1 LNHNV, CDR2 YYDKDF (reference sequence). Trimming removed 0 bases from V and 3 bases from J, with 8 bases in between. This CDR3 is CATSRDRGANEKLFF. DNA of the CDR3: TGTGCCACCAGCAGAGATCGGGGTGCTAATGAAAAACTGTTTTTT.

This chain links TRBV7-6 with TRBJ1-5; 8 nucleotides match TRBD1. V was pared by 7 bases and J by 0 bases, with 2 bases of the junction left unmatched. The CDR3 loop spans 14 amino acids. Germline CDR1 and CDR2: SGHVS and FNYEAQ. Written as DNA, the CDR3 is TGTGCCAGCACCGGACAGGGTAGCAATCAGCCCCAGCATTTT. Translating it yields CASTGQGSNQPQHF.